Below are 27 T cell receptor beta chains sequenced from a single sample in a study of control samples from healthy donors and cancer patients. TCRdb's table, derived via immunoSEQ multiplex PCR, lists solely in-frame clones and lacks some. The sample lists over 25,000 clones, nearly 90% occurring once. The specimen was formalin-fixed, paraffin-embedded tissue. These receptors were obtained from a female donor with melanoma.

The chain has TRBV12-3 or TRBV12-4 and TRBJ2-2; a weak D match, TRBD2 (5 bases). Trimming took 0 bases from V and 7 from J, leaving 6 bases between them. CDR3 size: 13 residues. DNA of the CDR3: TGTGCCAGCAGTTTAGCGGCGGGCGGGGAGCTGTTTTTT. As protein: CASSLAAGGELFF.

This rearrangement joins TRBV9 to TRBJ2-7; 9 positions match TRBD2. Germline CDR1 and CDR2: SGDLS and YYNGEE. The ends lost 2 bases at V and 6 bases at J; junction bases unmatched: 9. The CDR3 consists of 15 residues. The CDR3 region has the DNA TGTGCCAGCAGCGTCGGGGGTAGCGGGAGTGTCGAGCAGTACTTC. Its protein product is CASSVGGSGSVEQYF. The variable domain in full, completed from reference TRBV9 and TRBJ2-7, reads DSGVTQTPKHLITATGQRVTLRCSPRSGDLSVYWYQQSLDQGLQFLIQYYNGEERAKGNILERFSAQQFPDLHSELNLSSLELGDSALYFCASSVGGSGSVEQYFGPGTRLTVT.

The rearrangement joins TRBV5-4 to TRBJ2-4; the match to TRBD1 covers 9 bases. The CDR3 contains 17 residues. V lost 0 bases to trimming and J lost 6 bases; unmatched junction nucleotides: 10. CDR1 SGHNT and CDR2 YYREEE come from the germline V gene (reference sequence). In DNA, the CDR3 is TGTGCCAGCAGCTTGGGGACAGGGGCTAATGGGGGAAACATTCAGTACTTC. As protein: CASSLGTGANGGNIQYF.

This rearrangement joins TRBV5-1 to TRBJ1-1; D gene ambiguous. Germline CDR1 SGHRS, CDR2 YFSETQ. The CDR3 is 14 amino acids. V lost 4 bases, J lost 4 bases, and 14 bases lay in between. DNA of the CDR3: TGCGCCAGCAGCCCCAGGCCGGGGAGCACTGAAGCTTTCTTT. It specifies CASSPRPGSTEAFF.

The chain is built from TRBV9 and TRBJ2-2; TRBD2 agrees at 12 bases. The trim removed 0 bases at V and 5 bases at J, leaving 8 bases unmatched. Germline V gene data show CDR1 as SGDLS and CDR2 as YYNGEE. The CDR3 is 18 residues long. CDR3 loop: CASSVEASGRAVTGELFF. For the CDR3, the DNA is TGTGCCAGCAGCGTAGAGGCTAGCGGGAGGGCCGTAACCGGGGAGCTGTTTTTT. The full variable domain, with the rest looked up from reference TRBV9 and TRBJ2-2, is DSGVTQTPKHLITATGQRVTLRCSPRSGDLSVYWYQQSLDQGLQFLIQYYNGEERAKGNILERFSAQQFPDLHSELNLSSLELGDSALYFCASSVEASGRAVTGELFFGEGSRLTVL.

This clone was seen a few times. The chain combines TRBV2 with TRBJ2-7; D unclear. Trimming took off 0 bases at V and 4 bases at J, with 7 bases between the two ends. The V gene's germline CDR1 is SNHLY and CDR2 FYNNEI. The CDR3 consists of 13 residues. DNA for the CDR3: TGTGCCAGCAGTGAAGCGAGATTTTACGAGCAGTACTTC. Its protein is CASSEARFYEQYF.

This clone was seen once. This chain joins TRBV5-6 and TRBJ2-7; possible D gene TRBD1, 6 bases. The germline CDR1 and CDR2 sequences are SGHDT and YYEEEE. The CDR3 is 13 residues long. V was clipped by 8 bases and J by 2 bases, with 14 bases between them. CDR3 DNA sequence: TGTGCCAGGGTATACAGGGTCCCCTACGAGCAGTACTTC. Translation gives CARVYRVPYEQYF.

CDR3: CASRSIGAEAFF. The CDR3 DNA reads as TGTGCCAGCAGATCAATCGGGGCTGAAGCTTTCTTT. The chain carries TRBV6-5 and TRBJ1-1; D uncertain. Germline loops: CDR1 MNHEY, CDR2 SVGAGI. The CDR3 totals 12 residues. V lost 6 bases and J 6 bases, leaving 11 bases between the germline ends.

V is TRBV10-3 and J is TRBJ2-7; D unresolved. The V end lost 7 bases, the J end lost 6 bases, and 10 bases lay between the germline ends. Per the germline V gene, CDR1 is ENHRY and CDR2 is SYGVKD. The CDR3 runs to 11 residues. DNA for the CDR3: TGTGCCATCATGGGTGGGTCCGAGCAGTACTTC. Residues: CAIMGGSEQYF.

This rearrangement joins TRBV7-9 to TRBJ2-1, with D unresolved. Germline V lookup: CDR1 SEHNR, CDR2 FQNEAQ (reference sequence). The CDR3 covers 13 residues. Trimming stripped 5 bases from V and 5 bases from J, with 10 bases between. CDR3 in DNA: TGTGCCAGCAGCCCCCTGGGGAACAATGAGCAGTTCTTC. Residues: CASSPLGNNEQFF.

This chain links TRBV4-3 with TRBJ2-1; D gene uncertain. V was trimmed by 0 bases and J by 8 bases, leaving 20 bases between them. The germline V gene encodes CDR1 LGHNA and CDR2 YSLEER. The CDR3 is 17 amino acids. The DNA of the CDR3 is TGCGCCAGCAGCCAAGAAGTAGTTAGGATCGGAGTCGATGAGCAGTTCTTC. Its translation: CASSQEVVRIGVDEQFF.

The rearrangement links TRBV19 to TRBJ1-2; 7 bases are a match to TRBD1. The CDR3 contains 12 residues. Germline loops: CDR1 LNHDA, CDR2 SQIVND (reference sequence). V trimming: 10 bases; J trimming: 4 bases; junction bases outside the gene matches: 6. Written as DNA, the CDR3 is TGTGCCACCGGACAGGTTAGCTATGGCTACACCTTC. Translation gives CATGQVSYGYTF. Full variable domain (rest looked up from reference TRBV19 and TRBJ1-2): DGGITQSPKYLFRKEGQNVTLSCEQNLNHDAMYWYRQDPGQGLRLIYYSQIVNDFQKGDIAEGYSVSREKKESFPLTVTSAQKNPTAFYLCATGQVSYGYTFGSGTRLTVV.

The chain joins TRBV6-6 to TRBJ2-7, with D hard to call. The CDR3 sequence is 14 residues long. CDR1 MNHNY and CDR2 SVGAGI come from the germline V gene (reference sequence). The V end lost 5 bases, the J end lost 6 bases, and 17 bases lay between the germline ends. The CDR3 DNA is TGTGCCAGCAGTCCTTCGGGCCTCTGGAGCGAGCAGTACTTC. Residues: CASSPSGLWSEQYF.

V gene TRBV6-5 combines with J gene TRBJ1-6; D is unclear. CDR1 is MNHEY, CDR2 SVGAGI, per germline. The CDR3 length is 14 residues. Trimming stripped 6 bases from V and 10 bases from J, with 16 bases between. CDR3 protein: CASRIKAGWSPLHF. The DNA for the CDR3 is TGTGCCAGCAGGATAAAGGCGGGGTGGTCACCCCTCCACTTT.

CDR3 sequence (DNA): TGTGCCAGCTCCATCGACCAGAACACTGAAGCTTTCTTT. Its protein is CASSIDQNTEAFF. The chain combines TRBV18 with TRBJ1-1; D gene uncertain. Germline CDR1 is KGHSH and CDR2 is LQKENI. The CDR3 is made up of 13 amino acids. Trimming left V 6 bases short and J 1 base short, with 9 bases between.

V and J are TRBV6-2 or TRBV6-3 and TRBJ1-1; D is unresolved. Germline assignment: CDR1 MNHEY and CDR2 SVGEGT. The CDR3 is 14 residues long. Trimming removed 6 bases at V and 1 base at J, with 12 bases between. CDR3 amino acids: CASSSRLANTEAFF. The CDR3 coding sequence is TGTGCCAGCAGCAGCCGCCTTGCGAACACTGAAGCTTTCTTT.

The chain joins TRBV6-6 to TRBJ2-5; possible D gene TRBD2, 7 bases. V was shortened by 5 bases and J by 1 base, with 20 bases between the two germline ends. Germline V lookup: CDR1 MNHNY, CDR2 SVGAGI (reference sequence). The CDR3 has 17 amino acids. The CDR3 sequence: CASSPFGGGRGQETQYF. CDR3 DNA sequence: TGTGCCAGCAGTCCGTTTGGGGGGGGCAGGGGCCAAGAGACCCAGTACTTC.

The chain uses TRBV7-8 and TRBJ2-6; possibly TRBD2 for D (6 bases). V lost 5 bases to trimming and J lost 2 bases, with 10 bases between them. This CDR3 spans 15 amino acids. Germline values: CDR1 SGHVS, CDR2 FQNEAQ. The CDR3 is CASSVGRAGANVLTF. CDR3 sequence (DNA): TGTGCCAGCAGCGTCGGGAGAGCTGGGGCCAACGTCCTGACTTTC.

This chain connects TRBV7-9 to TRBJ1-1; D gene unclear. CDR1 and CDR2 (germline): SEHNR, FQNEAQ (reference sequence). Trimming cost V 5 bases and J 1 base, with 14 bases left between them. This CDR3 is built from 15 residues. In DNA form, the CDR3 reads TGTGCCAGCAGCCCCTTCCCGCGGGGGAACACTGAAGCTTTCTTT. As protein: CASSPFPRGNTEAFF.

This clone has just one count. The chain couples TRBV25-1 to TRBJ1-1; D gene unclear. The germline V gene encodes CDR1 MGHDK and CDR2 SYGVNS. V gave up 2 bases and J gave up 1 base, with 17 bases separating them. The CDR3 runs to 17 residues. CDR3 sequence reads: CASSEGVGWQANTEAFF. The CDR3 DNA reads as TGTGCCAGCAGTGAAGGGGTAGGGTGGCAGGCGAACACTGAAGCTTTCTTT.

The chain couples TRBV7-2 to TRBJ1-6; no clear D. V dropped 5 bases and J dropped 2 bases, with 7 bases sitting between them. This CDR3 has 14 amino acids. Germline CDR1 and CDR2: SGHTA and FQGNSA. CDR3 loop: CASSITPYNSPLHF. CDR3 DNA sequence: TGTGCCAGCAGCATCACCCCCTATAATTCACCCCTCCACTTT.

The rearrangement joins TRBV5-4 to TRBJ2-1; D gene uncertain. The CDR3 length is 13 residues. In germline, CDR1 is SGHNT, CDR2 YYREEE (reference sequence). V lost 4 bases and J lost 9, with 14 bases in between. CDR3 in amino acids: CASSPPLATEQFF. The CDR3, as DNA: TGTGCCAGCAGCCCCCCATTGGCTACTGAGCAGTTCTTC.

The chain joins TRBV6-6 to TRBJ2-7, with 8 bases that match TRBD2. The CDR3 has 14 amino acids. J lost 6 bases, V lost 0 bases, and 4 bases had no gene match. The germline gives CDR1 MNHNY, CDR2 SVGAGI (reference sequence). CDR3 residues: CASSYSRLALEQYF. In DNA form, the CDR3 reads TGTGCCAGCAGTTACTCCCGACTAGCGCTCGAGCAGTACTTC.

Here the CDR3 reads CAWNRGGLAGYISYNEQFF. The CDR3 coding sequence is TGTGCCTGGAATCGGGGGGGACTAGCGGGTTATATCTCCTACAATGAGCAGTTCTTC. The chain has TRBV30 and TRBJ2-1, with 12 nucleotides matching TRBD2. The CDR3 totals 19 residues. Germline lookup yields CDR1 GTSNPN and CDR2 SVGIG (reference sequence). Losses at the gene ends were 4 bases for V and 0 bases for J; bases not matched to a gene: 13.

The chain uses TRBV5-4 and TRBJ2-1; the match to TRBD1 covers 8 bases. V lost 0 bases and J lost 4; bases outside the gene matches: 3. Germline-derived CDR1 and CDR2 are SGHNT and YYREEE (reference sequence). CDR3 length: 15 amino acids. CDR3 nucleotide sequence: TGTGCCAGCAGCTTGGACAGGGGGAGATACAATGAGCAGTTCTTC. The encoded protein is CASSLDRGRYNEQFF.

This clone was observed a handful of times. V usage is TRBV10-3 and J usage is TRBJ2-6; 9 bases line up with TRBD1. The CDR3 totals 17 residues. With 7 bases clipped from V and 4 bases from J, the junction kept 11 bases outside the gene matches. Germline V gene data show CDR1 as ENHRY and CDR2 as SYGVKD. The CDR3 protein is CAIKGHRGPSGANVLTF. CDR3 bases: TGTGCCATCAAGGGGCACAGGGGGCCTTCAGGGGCCAACGTCCTGACTTTC.

The rearrangement joins TRBV3-1 (or the pseudogene TRBV3-2) to TRBJ2-1, with TRBD1 matching over 9 bases. From germline, CDR1 is LGHDT and CDR2 YNNKEL (reference sequence). Trimming removed 4 bases from V and 5 bases from J; junction bases left unmatched: 3. The CDR3 runs 14 residues. CDR3 sequence (DNA): TGTGCCAGCAGCCGGGACAGGGTGAACAATGAGCAGTTCTTC. Residues: CASSRDRVNNEQFF.